This T cell receptor (beta chain) derives from a study of blood T cells in healthy people across ages. The study's findings and limits: From one million sequenced T cells, diversity estimates were lower bounds.

On this clonotype: The antigen is not known. Compared with germline, one end of the junction differs, possibly owing to a read error.

The second PCR ran about 6 to 12 cycles with a sample-barcoded 5' primer and J-beta primers. Each cDNA molecule, via a template-switch adaptor with 12 random nucleotides, was tagged. MiXCR was run by TCRdb on the 5' RACE reads, yielding one entry per CDR3 protein. Altogether roughly 800,000 distinct CDR3 sequences are present, 35% to 40% being singletons, with the ten largest covering 13%. Germline V gives CDR1 SEHNR, CDR2 FQNEAQ (reference sequence). The CDR3 has 14 amino acids. The sequence was obtained from a man aged 18 to 30 in good health. The chain couples TRBV7-9 to TRBJ2-5; 9 bases agree with TRBD2. Sequenced input: blood. CDR3: CAGSLAGAVETQYF. CDR3 coding DNA: TGTGCCGGCAGCTTAGCGGGGGCGGTGGAGACCCAGTACTTC.